Listed below are T cell receptor beta chains from one sample, sequenced in a study of regulatory T cells in long-lasting Graves disease. Using its own MiXCR run on the multiplex PCR reads, TCRdb lists one record per CDR3 protein. The data show about half a million distinct CDR3 sequences, around a fifth seen once. The sequenced sample was peripheral blood mononuclear cells (PBMCs), obtained when the disease was refractory, from a patient treated with antithyroid drugs. The receptor set was obtained from a female donor with Graves disease. Each CDR3 is given with its conserved first and last residue. Fields, in order: CDR3 DNA, CDR3 protein, clone size, V gene, J gene, D gene. D genes are given only for firm matches. Clone size is stated in some rows and not others, as once, few, many or a class when expanded.

CDR3 DNA: TGTGCCAGCAGTTACGGTCCAGGTCCGGATCAGCCCCAGCATTTT
CDR3 protein: CASSYGPGPDQPQHF
clone size: -
V gene: TRBV6-5
J gene: TRBJ1-5
D gene: -

CDR3 DNA: TGTGCCAGCAGCGGCGGGAGTGGCGCAGAGACCCAGTACTTC
CDR3 protein: CASSGGSGAETQYF
clone size: -
V gene: TRBV9
J gene: TRBJ2-5
D gene: TRBD2

CDR3 DNA: TGTGCCAGCAGTCTCCGGACAGGGGGCAACGTTAACGAGCAGTACTTC
CDR3 protein: CASSLRTGGNVNEQYF
clone size: many
V gene: TRBV12-3/TRBV12-4
J gene: TRBJ2-7
D gene: TRBD1

CDR3 DNA: TGTGCCAGCAGCCCTTACCGGGGGGGGGCCTCCTACGAGCAGTACTTC
CDR3 protein: CASSPYRGGASYEQYF
clone size: many
V gene: TRBV7-8
J gene: TRBJ2-7
D gene: TRBD2

CDR3 DNA: TGTGCCAGCAGCCAAGATGTGGGGCAGAATGGCTACACCTTC
CDR3 protein: CASSQDVGQNGYTF
clone size: -
V gene: TRBV3-2
J gene: TRBJ1-2
D gene: -

CDR3 DNA: TGTGCCAGCAGCTTAGCGCGGGTCCACGGTGAGCAGTACTTC
CDR3 protein: CASSLARVHGEQYF
clone size: many
V gene: TRBV7-2
J gene: TRBJ2-7
D gene: -

CDR3 DNA: TGCAGCGTCAAGGGGACAGGGTCGACGGAGCAGTACTTC
CDR3 protein: CSVKGTGSTEQYF
clone size: many
V gene: TRBV29-1
J gene: TRBJ2-7
D gene: TRBD1

CDR3 DNA: TGTGCCAGCAGCTTTCGTTGGGATGAGACCCAGTACTTC
CDR3 protein: CASSFRWDETQYF
clone size: -
V gene: TRBV11-2
J gene: TRBJ2-5
D gene: -

CDR3 DNA: TGTGCTCCTCTTCGAGCTTTCTTT
CDR3 protein: CAPLRAFF
clone size: many
V gene: TRBV12-5
J gene: TRBJ1-1
D gene: -

CDR3 DNA: TGTGCCAGCAGAGGACGGACAGGCCCCTACGAGCAGTACTTC
CDR3 protein: CASRGRTGPYEQYF
clone size: many
V gene: TRBV2
J gene: TRBJ2-7
D gene: TRBD1

CDR3 DNA: TGTGCCAGCAGTTCCGGGGGGCTCGGTGGCTACACCTTC
CDR3 protein: CASSSGGLGGYTF
clone size: -
V gene: TRBV27
J gene: TRBJ1-2
D gene: -

CDR3 DNA: TGCAGCGTGACCATACAGGGGATGGAGACCCAGTACTTC
CDR3 protein: CSVTIQGMETQYF
clone size: many
V gene: TRBV29-1
J gene: TRBJ2-5
D gene: TRBD1

CDR3 DNA: TGTGCCAGCAGCCTTACCTGGACAGGGGGTACCTACGAGCAGTACTTC
CDR3 protein: CASSLTWTGGTYEQYF
clone size: -
V gene: TRBV6-1
J gene: TRBJ2-7
D gene: TRBD1

CDR3 DNA: TGTGCCAGCGGACTAATAGCGGGGGGACCGAACACCGGGGAGCTGTTTTTT
CDR3 protein: CASGLIAGGPNTGELFF
clone size: -
V gene: TRBV7-2
J gene: TRBJ2-2
D gene: TRBD2

CDR3 DNA: TGTGCCAGCAGCTTCCGAATGGTTGGGGCCAACGTCCTGACTTTC
CDR3 protein: CASSFRMVGANVLTF
clone size: -
V gene: TRBV7-2
J gene: TRBJ2-6
D gene: -

CDR3 DNA: TGTGCCAGCAGCTTAGTCGAGGGATTAGGCTATGGCTACACCTTC
CDR3 protein: CASSLVEGLGYGYTF
clone size: many
V gene: TRBV7-2
J gene: TRBJ1-2
D gene: -

CDR3 DNA: TGCAGTGCTAGAGCCGACCAGGGGACGGACACCATATATTTT
CDR3 protein: CSARADQGTDTIYF
clone size: -
V gene: TRBV20-1
J gene: TRBJ1-3
D gene: -

CDR3 DNA: TGTGCCAGCAACGTGAGGGCGAGCAATCAGCCCCAGCATTTT
CDR3 protein: CASNVRASNQPQHF
clone size: few
V gene: TRBV6-1
J gene: TRBJ1-5
D gene: -

CDR3 DNA: TGTGCCAGCAGTTACGGGACAGGTGAAGCTTTCTTT
CDR3 protein: CASSYGTGEAFF
clone size: many
V gene: TRBV12-3/TRBV12-4
J gene: TRBJ1-1
D gene: TRBD1

CDR3 DNA: TGTGCCAGCAGTTCGACCGTTAGCAATCAGCCCCAGCATTTT
CDR3 protein: CASSSTVSNQPQHF
clone size: many
V gene: TRBV6-5
J gene: TRBJ1-5
D gene: -

CDR3 DNA: TGCGCCACCTACTTTCAGGGGCGCAAAGGAGAAGCTGGGGCCAACGTCCTGACTTTC
CDR3 protein: CATYFQGRKGEAGANVLTF
clone size: once
V gene: TRBV10-2
J gene: TRBJ2-6
D gene: -

CDR3 DNA: TGTGCCAGCAGTGAAGGGGGCGGGGGGGCCCTTGGAGAGACCCAGTACTTC
CDR3 protein: CASSEGGGGALGETQYF
clone size: many
V gene: TRBV2
J gene: TRBJ2-5
D gene: TRBD2

CDR3 DNA: TGCAGTGCTAGTACTAGGACAGGCCCTAACTATGGCTACACCTTC
CDR3 protein: CSASTRTGPNYGYTF
clone size: few
V gene: TRBV20-1
J gene: TRBJ1-2
D gene: TRBD1

CDR3 DNA: TGTGCCAGCAGACTAGGACAGGGGAATAATGAAAAACTGTTTTTT
CDR3 protein: CASRLGQGNNEKLFF
clone size: -
V gene: TRBV7-9
J gene: TRBJ1-4
D gene: TRBD1

CDR3 DNA: TGTGCCAGCAGTCTTGGAGACGGGACAGTGAACACCGGGGAGCTGTTTTTT
CDR3 protein: CASSLGDGTVNTGELFF
clone size: many
V gene: TRBV12-3/TRBV12-4
J gene: TRBJ2-2
D gene: TRBD1

CDR3 DNA: TGTGCCTGGAGTGGACAGGGTCATGGCTACACCTTC
CDR3 protein: CAWSGQGHGYTF
clone size: few
V gene: TRBV30
J gene: TRBJ1-2
D gene: TRBD1

CDR3 DNA: TGTGCCAGCAGCTTAGCCCACAATCAGCCCCAGCATTTT
CDR3 protein: CASSLAHNQPQHF
clone size: many
V gene: TRBV7-2
J gene: TRBJ1-5
D gene: -

CDR3 DNA: TGTGCCAGCAGGGGCCTGGAAGAGACCCAGTACTTC
CDR3 protein: CASRGLEETQYF
clone size: many
V gene: TRBV7-2
J gene: TRBJ2-5
D gene: -

CDR3 DNA: TGTGCCAGCAGTTTAACCAGGGGGTACGGGGAGCTGTTTTTT
CDR3 protein: CASSLTRGYGELFF
clone size: few
V gene: TRBV27
J gene: TRBJ2-2
D gene: TRBD1

CDR3 DNA: TGTGCCACCCTTCAGGCGGTGGGTAATTCACCCCTCCACTTT
CDR3 protein: CATLQAVGNSPLHF
clone size: many
V gene: TRBV15
J gene: TRBJ1-6
D gene: -

CDR3 DNA: TGTGCCTCGACAGGGGGCGCGGGTGGGGCCAACGTCCTGACTTTC
CDR3 protein: CASTGGAGGANVLTF
clone size: few
V gene: TRBV30
J gene: TRBJ2-6
D gene: TRBD1

CDR3 DNA: TGTGCCACCAGTTGGGACAGCGGAGTTGGGGAGCTGTTTTTT
CDR3 protein: CATSWDSGVGELFF
clone size: many
V gene: TRBV24-1
J gene: TRBJ2-2
D gene: TRBD1

CDR3 DNA: TGTGCCAGCAGCTTTCGACTAGTTCCTCCCTACGAGCAGTACTTC
CDR3 protein: CASSFRLVPPYEQYF
clone size: many
V gene: TRBV7-2
J gene: TRBJ2-7
D gene: -